This T cell receptor beta chain was recovered during a study of memory CD8 T cells in hepatitis C reinfection. For the study at large: HCV reinfection: RNA-positive following two negative tests at least 60 days apart.

Time point reported: pre-reinfection, 55 to 20 weeks before reinfection detection. TCR sequencing was done directly ex vivo on sorted cells, without expansion in vitro. Looked up from germline, CDR1 is LNHDA and CDR2 is SQIVND (reference sequence). Trimming took 2 bases from V and 8 from J, leaving 16 bases between them. The CDR3 loop spans 15 amino acids. Profiled with immunoSEQ multiplex PCR; TCRdb holds only in-frame clones, not every one. Of over 45,000 clones in the sample, 85% to 90% were seen once. The chain has TRBV19 and TRBJ2-1; D possibly corresponds to TRBD2 (6 bases). The sequence came from a man aged 18 to 29 with hepatitis C virus infection. The source material was naive CD8+ T cells sorted from blood. The CDR3 sequence: CASSIIAAQTDEQFF. The CDR3, as DNA: TGTGCCAGTAGTATAATAGCGGCCCAGACCGATGAGCAGTTCTTC.